This TCR beta chain was sequenced during a study of T cell changes during pregnancy in multiple sclerosis. Germline CDR1 MNHNS, CDR2 SASEGT. V lost 2 bases to trimming and J lost 8 bases, with 16 bases between them. CDR3 length equals 15 residues. The sample holds many counts of this clone. The assay was immunoSEQ multiplex PCR, and TCRdb's table has in-frame clones only and misses some. This table has about 70,000 clones, over 85% appearing once. The sequenced sample was peripheral blood, obtained in the third trimester of pregnancy. The chain has TRBV6-1 and TRBJ2-1; D is possibly TRBD2 (7 bases). The clonotype comes from a female donor with multiple sclerosis, enrolled in a pregnancy study. Here the CDR3 reads CASSESAGEGDEQFF. Here the CDR3 DNA reads TGTGCCAGCAGTGAAAGTGCGGGAGAGGGGGATGAGCAGTTCTTC.